This is a list of T cell receptor beta chains from one sample in a study of PD-1 blockade in classical Hodgkin lymphoma. Measured with immunoSEQ multiplex PCR; TCRdb has only the in-frame clones, and not every one. The table lists tens of thousands of clones, 78% of them singletons. Sequencing used peripheral blood mononuclear cells (PBMCs), obtained at baseline. The receptors stem from a human donor with classical Hodgkin lymphoma. CDR3s include the opening cysteine and the closing phenylalanine or tryptophan. D genes are given only for firm matches. Expanded clones get a size class; other rows say once, few or many, or leave the size out.

V: TRBV5-6; J: TRBJ1-2; size: -; D: -; CDR3: CASSLVGRGYGYTF; DNA: TGTGCCAGCAGCTTGGTAGGGAGGGGCTATGGCTACACCTTC
V: TRBV20-1; J: TRBJ2-1; size: -; D: -; CDR3: CSARDGREQFF; DNA: TGCAGTGCTAGAGACGGAAGAGAGCAGTTCTTC
V: TRBV19; J: TRBJ1-6; size: -; D: TRBD1; CDR3: CASTRTGEGSPLHF; DNA: TGTGCCAGTACCAGGACAGGGGAGGGTTCACCCCTCCACTTT
V: TRBV6-5; J: TRBJ2-7; size: -; D: -; CDR3: CASSYSPDGLSYEQYF; DNA: TGTGCCAGCAGTTACTCCCCGGACGGCCTTTCCTACGAGCAGTACTTC
V: TRBV18; J: TRBJ2-3; size: few; D: TRBD2; CDR3: CASSPGIAGWTDTQYF; DNA: TGTGCCAGCTCACCAGGGATAGCGGGGTGGACAGATACGCAGTATTTT
V: TRBV7-2; J: TRBJ2-2; size: -; D: -; CDR3: CASSPPGLRDTGELFF; DNA: TGTGCCAGCAGCCCCCCCGGGTTGAGGGACACCGGGGAGCTGTTTTTT
V: TRBV27; J: TRBJ1-2; size: -; D: -; CDR3: CASSPMFGYTF; DNA: TGTGCCAGCAGTCCTATGTTTGGCTACACCTTC
V: TRBV2; J: TRBJ1-4; size: once; D: TRBD1; CDR3: CASRTGAREKLFF; DNA: TGTGCCAGCAGGACAGGGGCGAGGGAAAAACTGTTTTTT
V: TRBV25-1; J: TRBJ1-1; size: -; D: -; CDR3: CASRDGMNTEAFF; DNA: TGTGCCAGCCGGGACGGTATGAACACTGAAGCTTTCTTT
V: TRBV6-1; J: TRBJ2-7; size: -; D: -; CDR3: CASSEAGRDGLYEQYF; DNA: TGTGCCAGCAGTGAAGCAGGCAGGGACGGACTCTACGAGCAGTACTTC